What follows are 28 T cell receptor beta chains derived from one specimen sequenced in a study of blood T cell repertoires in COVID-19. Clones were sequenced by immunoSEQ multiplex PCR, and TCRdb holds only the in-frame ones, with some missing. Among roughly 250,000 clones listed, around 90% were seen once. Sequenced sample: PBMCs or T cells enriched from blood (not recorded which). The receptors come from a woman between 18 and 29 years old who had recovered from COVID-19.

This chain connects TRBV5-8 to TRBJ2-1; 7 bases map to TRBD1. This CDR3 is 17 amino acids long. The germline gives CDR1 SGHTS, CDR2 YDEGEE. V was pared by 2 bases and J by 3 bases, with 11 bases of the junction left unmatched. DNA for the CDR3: TGTGCCAGCAGCTTTCAAAAGACAGGGAGAGGCTACAATGAGCAGTTCTTC. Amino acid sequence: CASSFQKTGRGYNEQFF.

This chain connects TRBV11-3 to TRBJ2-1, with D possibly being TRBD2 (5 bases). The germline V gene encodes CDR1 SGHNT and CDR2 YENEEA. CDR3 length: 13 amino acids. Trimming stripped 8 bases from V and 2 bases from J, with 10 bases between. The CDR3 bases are TGTGCCAGCTCCGGGGAAACCTACAATGAGCAGTTCTTC. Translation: CASSGETYNEQFF.

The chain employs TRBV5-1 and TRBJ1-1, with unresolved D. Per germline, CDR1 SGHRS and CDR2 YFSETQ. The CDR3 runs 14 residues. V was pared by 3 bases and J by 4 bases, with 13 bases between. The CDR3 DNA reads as TGCGCCAGCAGCTCGAGCCCTCCGGTCACTGAAGCTTTCTTT. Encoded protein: CASSSSPPVTEAFF.

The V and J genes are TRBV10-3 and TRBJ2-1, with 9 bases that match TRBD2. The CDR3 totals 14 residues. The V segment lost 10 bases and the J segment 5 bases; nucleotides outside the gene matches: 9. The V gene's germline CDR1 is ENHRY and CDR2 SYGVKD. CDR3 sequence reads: CATLIAGADNEQFF. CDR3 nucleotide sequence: TGTGCCACATTGATAGCGGGGGCTGACAATGAGCAGTTCTTC.

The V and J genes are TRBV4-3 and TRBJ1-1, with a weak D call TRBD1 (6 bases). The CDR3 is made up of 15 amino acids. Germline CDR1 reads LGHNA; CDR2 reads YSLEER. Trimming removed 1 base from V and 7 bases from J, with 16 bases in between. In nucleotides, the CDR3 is TGCGCCAGCAGCCAAGTCCTGGGGGCGGCGGTTGAAGCTTTCTTT. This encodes CASSQVLGAAVEAFF.

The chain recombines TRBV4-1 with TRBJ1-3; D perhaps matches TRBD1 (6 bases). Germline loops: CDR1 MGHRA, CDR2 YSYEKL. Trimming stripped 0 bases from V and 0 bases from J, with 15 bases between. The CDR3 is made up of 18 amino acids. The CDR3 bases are TGCGCCAGCAGCCAAGAGGTTGCAGGGGCGGACTCTGGAAACACCATATATTTT. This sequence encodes CASSQEVAGADSGNTIYF.

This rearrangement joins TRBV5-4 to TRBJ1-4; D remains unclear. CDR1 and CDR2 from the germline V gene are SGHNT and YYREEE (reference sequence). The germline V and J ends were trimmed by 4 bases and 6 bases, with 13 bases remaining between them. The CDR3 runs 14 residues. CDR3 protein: CASSATRGDEKLFF. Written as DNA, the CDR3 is TGTGCCAGCAGCGCTACCAGAGGAGATGAAAAACTGTTTTTT.

The CDR3 coding sequence is TGTGCCAGCAGCTTAGCGGGAGCAATAGATACGCAGTATTTT. This encodes CASSLAGAIDTQYF. The V gene is TRBV7-9, the J gene TRBJ2-3; tentatively, D is TRBD2 (5 bases). This CDR3 has 14 amino acids. V shed 0 bases and J shed 5 bases, with 9 bases lying between them. The germline V gene encodes CDR1 SEHNR and CDR2 FQNEAQ (reference sequence).

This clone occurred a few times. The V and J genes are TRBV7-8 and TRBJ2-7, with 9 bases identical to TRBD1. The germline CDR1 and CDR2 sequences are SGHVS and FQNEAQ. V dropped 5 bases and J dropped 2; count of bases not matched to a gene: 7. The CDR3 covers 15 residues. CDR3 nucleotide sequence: TGTGCCAGCAGCATATCCGGGACAGGGACCTACGAGCAGTACTTC. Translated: CASSISGTGTYEQYF.

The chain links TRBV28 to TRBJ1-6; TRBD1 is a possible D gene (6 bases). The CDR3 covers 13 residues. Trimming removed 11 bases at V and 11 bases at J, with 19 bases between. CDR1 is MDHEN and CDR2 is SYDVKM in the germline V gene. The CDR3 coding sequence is TGTGCCGGTCGCCGGGGGGCTCAAACACCCCTCCACTTT. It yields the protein CAGRRGAQTPLHF.

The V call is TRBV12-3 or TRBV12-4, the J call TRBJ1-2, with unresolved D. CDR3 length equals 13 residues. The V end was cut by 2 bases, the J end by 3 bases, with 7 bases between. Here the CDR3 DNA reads TGTGCCAGCAGTTTAAAACTTTACTATGGCTACACCTTC. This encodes CASSLKLYYGYTF.

The CDR3: CASRGWGHRDEKLFF. Written as DNA, the CDR3 is TGTGCCAGCAGAGGTTGGGGACACCGCGATGAAAAACTGTTTTTT. This sequence joins TRBV2 and TRBJ1-4; tentatively, D is TRBD1 (6 bases). The ends were cut back, 6 bases at V and 6 bases at J, with 17 bases in the middle. Germline V gives CDR1 SNHLY, CDR2 FYNNEI. The CDR3 consists of 15 residues.

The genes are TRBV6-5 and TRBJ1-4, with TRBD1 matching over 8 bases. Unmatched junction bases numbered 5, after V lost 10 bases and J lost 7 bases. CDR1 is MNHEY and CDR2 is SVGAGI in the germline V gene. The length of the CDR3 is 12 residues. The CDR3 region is CATRQGREKLFF. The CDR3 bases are TGTGCCACCAGACAGGGGCGTGAAAAACTGTTTTTT.

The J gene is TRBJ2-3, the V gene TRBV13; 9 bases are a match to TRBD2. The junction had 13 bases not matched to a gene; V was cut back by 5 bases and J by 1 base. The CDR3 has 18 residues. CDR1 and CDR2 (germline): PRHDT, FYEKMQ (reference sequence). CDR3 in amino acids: CASSEFLREGSGTDTQYF. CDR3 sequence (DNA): TGTGCCAGCAGCGAGTTTTTGCGGGAGGGGTCTGGCACAGATACGCAGTATTTT.

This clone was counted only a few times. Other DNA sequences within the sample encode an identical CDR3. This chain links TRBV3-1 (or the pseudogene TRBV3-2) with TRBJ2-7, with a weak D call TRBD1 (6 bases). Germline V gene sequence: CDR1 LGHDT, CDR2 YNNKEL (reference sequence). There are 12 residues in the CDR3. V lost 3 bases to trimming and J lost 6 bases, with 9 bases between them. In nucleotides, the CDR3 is TGTGCCAGCAGCCAGTTACAGGGCGAGCAGTACTTC. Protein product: CASSQLQGEQYF.

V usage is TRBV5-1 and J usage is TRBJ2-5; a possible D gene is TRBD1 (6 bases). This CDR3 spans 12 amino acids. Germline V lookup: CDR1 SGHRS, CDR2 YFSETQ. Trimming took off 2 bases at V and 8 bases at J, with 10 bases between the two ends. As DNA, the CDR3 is TGCGCCAGCAGCTTCCCACAGGGAACCCAGTACTTC. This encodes CASSFPQGTQYF.

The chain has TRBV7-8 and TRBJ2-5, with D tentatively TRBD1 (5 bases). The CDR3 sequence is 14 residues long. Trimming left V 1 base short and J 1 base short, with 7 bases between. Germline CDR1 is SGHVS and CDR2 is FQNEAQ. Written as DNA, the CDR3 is TGTGCCAGCAGCTTAGGGACACTCCAAGAGACCCAGTACTTC. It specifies CASSLGTLQETQYF.

The CDR3 spells CASTGRGNQPQHF. In nucleotides, the CDR3 is TGTGCCAGCACCGGTCGGGGCAATCAGCCCCAGCATTTT. V usage is TRBV7-8 and J usage is TRBJ1-5; D is ambiguous. This CDR3 region has 13 residues. CDR1 SGHVS and CDR2 FQNEAQ come from the germline V gene. Between the trimmed V and J ends, which lost 7 bases and 2 bases, there was a span of 9 bases.

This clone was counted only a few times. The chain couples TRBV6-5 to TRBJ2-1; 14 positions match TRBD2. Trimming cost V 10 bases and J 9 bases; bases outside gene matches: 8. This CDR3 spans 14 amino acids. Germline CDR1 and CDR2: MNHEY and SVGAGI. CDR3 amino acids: CATPTSGREAEQFF. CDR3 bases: TGTGCCACCCCGACTAGCGGGAGGGAGGCTGAGCAGTTCTTC.

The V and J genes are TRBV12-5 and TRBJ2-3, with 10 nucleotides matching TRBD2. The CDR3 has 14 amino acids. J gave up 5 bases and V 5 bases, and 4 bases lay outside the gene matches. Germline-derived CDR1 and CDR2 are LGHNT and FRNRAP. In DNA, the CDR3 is TGTGCTAGTGGTGCTAGCGGGGGCCGAGATACGCAGTATTTT. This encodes CASGASGGRDTQYF.

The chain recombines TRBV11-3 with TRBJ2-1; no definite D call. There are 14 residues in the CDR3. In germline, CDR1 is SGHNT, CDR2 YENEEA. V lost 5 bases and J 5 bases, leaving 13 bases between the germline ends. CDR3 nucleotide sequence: TGTGCCAGCAGCCCTAGTCGTCCAGACAATGAGCAGTTCTTC. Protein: CASSPSRPDNEQFF.

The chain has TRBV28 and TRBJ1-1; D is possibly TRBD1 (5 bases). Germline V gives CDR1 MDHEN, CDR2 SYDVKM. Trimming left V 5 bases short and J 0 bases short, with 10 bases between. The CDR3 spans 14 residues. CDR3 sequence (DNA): TGTGCCAGCAGTACCCGACAGTTGAACACTGAAGCTTTCTTT. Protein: CASSTRQLNTEAFF.

The CDR3 loop reads CASGWGTGAYEQYF. The CDR3 bases are TGTGCTAGTGGTTGGGGGACAGGGGCCTACGAGCAGTACTTC. The rearrangement joins TRBV12-5 to TRBJ2-7, with 10 positions matching TRBD1. The CDR3 consists of 14 residues. CDR1 is LGHNT, CDR2 FRNRAP, per germline. Trimming cost V 4 bases and J 2 bases; bases outside gene matches: 2. Together with reference TRBV12-5 and TRBJ2-7, the CDR3 gives the full variable domain: DARVTQTPRHKVTEMGQEVTMRCQPILGHNTVFWYRQTMMQGLELLAYFRNRAPLDDSGMPKDRFSAEMPDATLATLKIQPSEPRDSAVYFCASGWGTGAYEQYFGPGTRLTVT.

CDR3 protein: CASSELTDSEAFF. DNA of the CDR3: TGTGCCAGCAGTGAATTAACGGACTCTGAAGCTTTCTTT. The chain employs TRBV25-1 and TRBJ1-1; D gene unclear. From germline, CDR1 is MGHDK and CDR2 SYGVNS. V was pared by 1 base and J by 6 bases, with 9 bases between. The CDR3 extends over 13 amino acids.

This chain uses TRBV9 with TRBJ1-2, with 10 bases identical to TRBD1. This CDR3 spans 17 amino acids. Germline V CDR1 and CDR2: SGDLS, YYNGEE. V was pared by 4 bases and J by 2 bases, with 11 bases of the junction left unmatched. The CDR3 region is CASSPRTGGRGNYGYTF. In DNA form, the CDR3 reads TGTGCCAGCAGCCCAAGGACAGGGGGAAGGGGGAACTATGGCTACACCTTC. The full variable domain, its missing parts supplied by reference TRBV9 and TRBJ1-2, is DSGVTQTPKHLITATGQRVTLRCSPRSGDLSVYWYQQSLDQGLQFLIQYYNGEERAKGNILERFSAQQFPDLHSELNLSSLELGDSALYFCASSPRTGGRGNYGYTFGSGTRLTVV.

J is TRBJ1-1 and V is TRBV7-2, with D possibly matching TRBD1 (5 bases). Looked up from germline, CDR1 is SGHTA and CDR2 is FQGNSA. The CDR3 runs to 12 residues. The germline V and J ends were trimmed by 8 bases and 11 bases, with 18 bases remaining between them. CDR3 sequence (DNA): TGTGCCAGCTTCAGACTGATGGGGGGGGCTTTCTTT. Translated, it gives CASFRLMGGAFF.

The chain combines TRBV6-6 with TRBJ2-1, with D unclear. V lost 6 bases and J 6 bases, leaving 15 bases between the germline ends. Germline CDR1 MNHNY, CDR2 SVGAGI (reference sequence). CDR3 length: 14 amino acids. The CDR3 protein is CASRPGLESNEQFF. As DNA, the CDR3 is TGTGCCAGCAGGCCGGGTCTCGAATCCAATGAGCAGTTCTTC.

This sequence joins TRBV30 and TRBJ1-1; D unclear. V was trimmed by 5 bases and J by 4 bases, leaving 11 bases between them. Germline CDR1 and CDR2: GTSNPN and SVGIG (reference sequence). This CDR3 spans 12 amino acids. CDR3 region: CAWASRLTEAFF. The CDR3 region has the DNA TGTGCCTGGGCTTCCAGGCTCACTGAAGCTTTCTTT.